One T cell receptor (beta chain) is described in this entry. This may stem from a read error, because a much larger clone lies one nucleotide away. The conserved phenylalanine or tryptophan normally closing the CDR3 is absent here, so this likely arose from a read error. J gave up 1 base and V 4 bases, and 5 bases lay outside the gene matches. The CDR3 runs 15 residues. Looked up from germline, CDR1 is ENHRY and CDR2 is SYGVKD. These data belong to a study of blood T cells in healthy people across ages. A second roughly 6 to 11 cycle PCR used barcoded and J-beta primers. MiXCR, run by TCRdb on the 5' RACE reads, gives a single entry per CDR3 protein. Here the sample spans approximately 290,000 distinct CDR3 sequences, roughly 27% being singletons.

This sequence originates from an older woman in good health. The sample taken for sequencing was blood. The chain carries TRBV10-3 and TRBJ2-7, with TRBD1 matching over 9 bases. The DNA of the CDR3 is TGTGCCATCAGTGCCCCGGGACAGGGATCCTACGAGCAGTACCTC. Translation gives CAISAPGQGSYEQYL.